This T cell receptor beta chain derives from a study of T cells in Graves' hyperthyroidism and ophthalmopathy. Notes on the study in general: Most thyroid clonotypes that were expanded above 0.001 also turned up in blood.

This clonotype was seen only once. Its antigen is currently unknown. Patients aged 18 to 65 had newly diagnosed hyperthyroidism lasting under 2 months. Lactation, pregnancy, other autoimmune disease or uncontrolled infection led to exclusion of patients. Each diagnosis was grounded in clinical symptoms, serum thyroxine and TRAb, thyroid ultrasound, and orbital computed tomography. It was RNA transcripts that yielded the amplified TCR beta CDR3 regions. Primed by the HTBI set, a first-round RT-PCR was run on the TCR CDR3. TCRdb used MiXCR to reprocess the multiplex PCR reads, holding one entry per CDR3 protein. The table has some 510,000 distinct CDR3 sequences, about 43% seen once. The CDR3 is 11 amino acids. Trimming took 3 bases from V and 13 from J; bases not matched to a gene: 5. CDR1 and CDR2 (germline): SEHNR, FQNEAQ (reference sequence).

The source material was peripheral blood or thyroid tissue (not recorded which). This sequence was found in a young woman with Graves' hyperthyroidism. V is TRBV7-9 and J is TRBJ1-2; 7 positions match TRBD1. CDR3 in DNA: TGTGCCAGCAGCTTGGACAGGCTTCGCACCTTC. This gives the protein CASSLDRLRTF.